The 8 T cell receptor beta chains below come from one sample, sequenced in a study of blood T cell repertoires in COVID-19. The assay was immunoSEQ multiplex PCR, and TCRdb's table has in-frame clones only and misses some. This sample has almost 200,000 clones; roughly nine tenths occur once, and the top ten carry around 0.76%. Sequencing was done on a sample of peripheral blood. The receptors come from a woman in her sixties or seventies with acute or convalescent COVID-19.

The V gene is TRBV7-9, the J gene TRBJ2-7; 9 bases align to TRBD2. The CDR3 length is 13 residues. V was pared by 8 bases and J by 2 bases, with 4 bases of the junction left unmatched. The germline V gene encodes CDR1 SEHNR and CDR2 FQNEAQ (reference sequence). CDR3: CASDLAGTYEQYF. The DNA of the CDR3 is TGTGCCAGCGACCTAGCGGGGACCTACGAGCAGTACTTC.

The chain couples TRBV28 to TRBJ1-4; 7 nucleotides match TRBD1. Germline CDR1 and CDR2: MDHEN and SYDVKM. CDR3 length: 14 amino acids. The V segment lost 3 bases and the J segment 5 bases; nucleotides outside the gene matches: 3. CDR3 nucleotide sequence: TGTGCCAGCAGTTTGACAGGGATAAATGAAAAACTGTTTTTT. This codes for CASSLTGINEKLFF.

V and J are TRBV7-9 and TRBJ1-5, with no clear D. Germline lookup yields CDR1 SEHNR and CDR2 FQNEAQ (reference sequence). The CDR3 runs 13 residues. Trimming stripped 3 bases from V and 5 bases from J, with 8 bases between. The CDR3 region is CASSFGEHQPQHF. CDR3 coding DNA: TGTGCCAGCAGCTTTGGAGAACATCAGCCCCAGCATTTT.

The chain employs TRBV6-4 and TRBJ2-2, with TRBD1 as a possible D gene (6 bases). Trimming pared 6 bases from V and 1 base from J, leaving 12 bases between. The CDR3 runs 15 residues. Germline V CDR1 and CDR2: MRHNA, SNTAGT. CDR3 bases: TGTGCCAGCAGACCCGGGACAATGAACACCGGGGAGCTGTTTTTT. This codes for CASRPGTMNTGELFF.

This chain links TRBV7-9 with TRBJ2-3; TRBD1 aligns across 11 bases. CDR3 length: 14 residues. Looked up from germline, CDR1 is SEHNR and CDR2 is FQNEAQ (reference sequence). V dropped 4 bases and J dropped 5; count of bases not matched to a gene: 2. The DNA for the CDR3 is TGTGCCAGCAGCTCGGGGACAGGGGGAGATACGCAGTATTTT. This sequence encodes CASSSGTGGDTQYF.

The rearrangement uses TRBV2 and TRBJ1-4, with TRBD1 matching 7 bases. The CDR3 runs 13 residues. Trimming cost V 6 bases and J 6 bases; bases outside gene matches: 4. Germline assignment: CDR1 SNHLY and CDR2 FYNNEI. The CDR3 is CASRRDSDEKLFF. The CDR3 bases are TGTGCCAGCAGGAGGGACAGTGATGAAAAACTGTTTTTT.

The rearrangement links TRBV2 to TRBJ1-5; TRBD1 agrees at 7 bases. CDR1 and CDR2 (germline): SNHLY, FYNNEI. V shed 1 base, J shed 4 bases, and the junction held 1 base outside the gene matches. The CDR3 runs to 14 residues. CDR3 sequence: CASSEDRGNQPQHF. In DNA form, the CDR3 reads TGTGCCAGCAGTGAAGACAGGGGAAATCAGCCCCAGCATTTT.

The CDR3 loop reads CASSQDFTGKGSGNTIYF. CDR3 DNA sequence: TGCGCCAGCAGCCAAGATTTCACAGGCAAAGGCTCTGGAAACACCATATATTTT. The chain carries TRBV4-1 and TRBJ1-3; maybe TRBD1 (5 bases). CDR1 is MGHRA, CDR2 YSYEKL, per germline. Trimming shortened V by 0 bases and J by 0 bases, and 15 bases separated the two germline ends. There are 18 residues in the CDR3.